The sequence of this T cell receptor (beta chain) was determined in a study of Ad26.COV2.S vaccination and SARS-CoV-2 variants (dated by TCRdb to about 2021). With regard to the full study: Donors in the vaccine arm were drawn from COV1001, a phase I-IIa trial of Ad26.COV2.S in healthy adults that was multicentre, randomized, double-blind and placebo-controlled. Dosing of Ad26.COV2.S was intramuscular, at either 5x10^10 or 1x10^11 viral particles, delivered as one shot or as two shots spaced 56 days apart. Sequencing of the TCRbeta repertoire served to evaluate the specificity and breadth of SARS-CoV-2-reactive T cell receptors following Ad26.COV2.S vaccination. The TCR-sequenced set comprised approximately 32 samples: around 20 Ad26.COV2.S vaccine recipients, 5 placebo recipients and 8 SARS-CoV-2 convalescent individuals. Trial participants were randomized into five groups of five, in which low-dose or high-dose Ad26.COV2.S was given once or twice, or placebo was given on both occasions. Blinding of investigators to trial group allocation was maintained during experiments and outcome assessment. Overall study outcomes, separate from this receptor: Substantial breadth of spike-specific CD8+ and CD4+ T cell responses was reported after vaccination. According to the authors, total T cell responses may have been underestimated by the TCR breadth and depth analyses. Vaccine and placebo recipients had comparable non-spike TCR breadth, which fits with the vaccine containing only spike. Higher spike-specific TCR breadth was observed in Ad26.COV2.S recipients than in placebo recipients (P = 0.0014). Comparing responses between vaccine doses or regimens was not something the study was powered to do.

This specimen's treatment or condition label, interpreted: roughly 20 received Ad26.COV2.S at low or high dose, single or two shots; 5 received placebo; per-sample allocation not given. For vaccine and placebo recipients, the sequenced repertoires came from samples collected on day 63 after the first injection. Cohort 1b enrolled roughly 25 adults aged 18-55 years at a single site in Boston, USA, between 29 July and 7 August 2020. Ad26.COV2.S was a replication-incompetent adenovirus type 26 vector expressing a prefusion-stabilized SARS-CoV-2 spike protein from the original Wuhan strain. Points on this clone: Its antigen specificity is not known. Base qualities were left out, and no much larger clone turns up one base away.

Inclusive of the bounding cysteine and phenylalanine, the CDR3 is 16 residues long. The kept DNA is CDR3 alone, 48 bases in frame from the first base. Sequences ENHRY (CDR1) and SYGVKD (CDR2) are obtained from the germline V gene. The junction carries 14 bases between V and J, which are trimmed by 4 bases and 1 base respectively. TCRbeta CDR3 regions were sequenced with the immunoSEQ Assay. After extraction, genomic DNA underwent amplification by bias-controlled multiplex PCR, followed by high-throughput sequencing. In the paper's pipeline: To quantify the absolute abundance of every unique TCRbeta CDR3 region, sequences were collapsed and filtered. T cell fraction was estimated by normalization of TCRbeta template counts to usable DNA, with usable DNA being measured through amplification of reference genes present in all nucleated cells. Repertoire TCRs were annotated as SARS-CoV-2-specific by exact matching of V gene, CDR3 amino acid sequence and J gene to a known reactive TCR set. The reference SARS-CoV-2 TCR set was derived from MIRA and filtered for enrichment in COVID-19-positive ImmuneCODE repertoires, a step that removed public or cross-reactive TCRs. Based on the MIRA antigens, annotated TCRs were further analysed at the level of specific ORF or position within ORF. Depth was the summed frequency of annotated unique rearrangements, while breadth was defined as annotated unique rearrangements over total unique productive rearrangements. Group comparisons of TCR breadth used two-sided Wilcoxon rank-sum tests. The source is immuneACCESS, and TCRdb retained only in-frame sequences with V and J called. Part of the clones is not carried over; for the studies checked, unresolved V genes explain less than half of this, and the remainder is unexplained. That table is the source of V, J and clone size, and D and trimming were worked out from the DNA. This sample lists a few hundred thousand clones; about nine tenths were detected once. The ten most abundant clones make up roughly 3.6% of the sample.

This chain joins TRBV10-3 to TRBJ2-4; the best D guess is TRBD1, with 5 bases matching. The TCR was taken from a person aged 18 to 65 who received the Ad26.COV2.S COVID-19 vaccine or a placebo. The sample here was peripheral blood, taken in a trial of Ad26.COV2.S vaccine versus placebo. The base sequence is TGTGCCATCAGTGCGACCCAGGGTCTGGCCAAAAACATTCAGTACTTC. Translated, this is CAISATQGLAKNIQYF.